The 5 T cell receptor beta chains in this list originate from one sample, sequenced in a study of blood T cell repertoires in COVID-19 (dated by TCRdb to 2018 to 2020). Library creation used the immunoSEQ multiplex PCR assay. The table was pulled from immuneACCESS by TCRdb, which kept in-frame rearrangements only. Such tables lose some clones; where checked, under half of the loss comes from unresolved V genes, and the rest has no known cause. The sample data list hundreds of thousands of clones, and 75% to 85% of these were observed just once. The top ten constitute roughly 1.3% of the sample. Material: peripheral blood. These receptors came from a woman between 25 and 40 years old with COVID-19, enrolled during active disease.

The V and J genes are TRBV5-6 and TRBJ1-6; no firm D call. Trimming removed 6 bases at V and 6 bases at J, with 16 bases between. The CDR3 spans 15 residues. Germline V gene data show CDR1 as SGHDT and CDR2 as YYEEEE. The DNA for the CDR3 is TGTGCCAGCATCCCTGCGAGGATTGTTAATTCACCCCTCCACTTT. Translating gives CASIPARIVNSPLHF.

This chain connects TRBV2 to TRBJ1-5; D possibly corresponds to TRBD1 (6 bases). Germline V lookup: CDR1 SNHLY, CDR2 FYNNEI. V was pared by 8 bases and J by 6 bases, with 23 bases between. CDR3 size: 16 residues. CDR3 residues: CASGISGGDSSQPQHF. Written as DNA, the CDR3 is TGTGCCAGCGGCATATCTGGGGGCGATTCGTCTCAGCCCCAGCATTTT. Supplemented by reference TRBV2 and TRBJ1-5, the full variable domain reads EPEVTQTPSHQVTQMGQEVILRCVPISNHLYFYWYRQILGQKVEFLVSFYNNEISEKSEIFDDQFSVERPDGSNFTLKIRSTKLEDSAMYFCASGISGGDSSQPQHFGDGTRLSIL.

The rearrangement joins TRBV19 to TRBJ1-4, with a tentative D call TRBD1 (5 bases). V lost 8 bases to trimming and J lost 8 bases, with 18 bases between them. CDR3 length: 14 residues. Germline-derived CDR1 and CDR2 are LNHDA and SQIVND (reference sequence). In DNA, the CDR3 is TGTGCCAGTCGCGCCGGGACTGAGGGAGAAAAACTGTTTTTT. It encodes CASRAGTEGEKLFF.

This chain connects TRBV6-2 or TRBV6-3 to TRBJ2-2, with D possibly matching TRBD2 (5 bases). Trimming took 6 bases from V and 3 from J, leaving 11 bases between them. This CDR3 is 14 amino acids long. Germline CDR1 reads MNHEY; CDR2 reads SVGEGT. Here the CDR3 reads CASSRLRDTGELFF. The CDR3 nucleotides read TGTGCCAGCAGCCGACTGAGGGACACCGGGGAGCTGTTTTTT.

The chain joins TRBV11-2 to TRBJ1-2; TRBD1 might be the D (5 bases). This CDR3 spans 13 amino acids. The germline gives CDR1 SGHAT, CDR2 FQNNGV. The germline V and J ends were trimmed by 4 bases and 9 bases, with 15 bases remaining between them. Here the CDR3 DNA reads TGTGCCAGCAGCTCAGGGTACGGGGGTAGCTACACCTTC. Its protein product is CASSSGYGGSYTF.